These T cell receptor beta chains were read from a single sample in a study of CD8+ T cells in alopecia areata. Measured with immunoSEQ multiplex PCR; TCRdb has only the in-frame clones, and not every one. Altogether 85,000 to 95,000 clones are present, 70% to 80% being singletons, with the ten largest covering about 18%. The sample consisted of CD8+ T cells sorted from blood, taken at approximately week 44, from a patient treated with tofacitinib. These receptors all stem from a human donor with alopecia areata. Both conserved end residues are part of each CDR3. D genes are given only for firm matches. A row's size may be missing; if present it is once, few, many or a size class.

j_call: TRBJ2-3
v_call: TRBV4-3
clone_size: once
d_call: .
cdr3_aa: CASSQAARADTQYF
cdr3_nt: TGCGCCAGCAGCCAAGCAGCTCGGGCAGATACGCAGTATTTT

j_call: TRBJ2-3
v_call: TRBV7-8
clone_size: .
d_call: .
cdr3_aa: CASSLASPATDTQYF
cdr3_nt: TGTGCCAGCAGCTTAGCTTCCCCGGCCACAGATACGCAGTATTTT

j_call: TRBJ1-2
v_call: TRBV4-3
clone_size: few
d_call: .
cdr3_aa: CASSQDQGSYGYTF
cdr3_nt: TGCGCCAGCAGCCAAGATCAGGGCAGCTATGGCTACACCTTC

j_call: TRBJ2-1
v_call: TRBV2
clone_size: .
d_call: TRBD2
cdr3_aa: CASSEASGGYNEQFF
cdr3_nt: TGTGCCAGCAGTGAGGCTAGCGGGGGGTACAATGAGCAGTTCTTC

j_call: TRBJ2-7
v_call: TRBV27
clone_size: .
d_call: TRBD1
cdr3_aa: CASSLSLGDSIYEQYF
cdr3_nt: TGTGCCAGCAGTTTATCTCTAGGGGACAGTATCTACGAGCAGTACTTC

j_call: TRBJ1-1
v_call: TRBV15
clone_size: .
d_call: TRBD1
cdr3_aa: CASAGTANTEAFF
cdr3_nt: TGTGCCTCCGCCGGGACAGCGAACACTGAAGCTTTCTTT

j_call: TRBJ1-6
v_call: TRBV4-1
clone_size: .
d_call: .
cdr3_aa: CASSHLGDGSPLHF
cdr3_nt: TGCGCCAGCAGTCATCTCGGCGATGGTTCACCCCTCCACTTT

j_call: TRBJ1-1
v_call: TRBV4-1
clone_size: .
d_call: .
cdr3_aa: CATNDGGIEAFF
cdr3_nt: TGCGCCACCAATGACGGGGGGATTGAAGCTTTCTTT

j_call: TRBJ1-2
v_call: TRBV15
clone_size: .
d_call: TRBD1
cdr3_aa: CATSRDRGQVYGYTF
cdr3_nt: TGTGCCACCAGCAGAGACAGGGGGCAGGTCTATGGCTACACCTTC

j_call: TRBJ2-7
v_call: TRBV7-3
clone_size: .
d_call: .
cdr3_aa: CASSLMGGDEQYF
cdr3_nt: TGTGCCAGCAGCTTAATGGGGGGCGACGAGCAGTACTTC

j_call: TRBJ2-3
v_call: TRBV9
clone_size: .
d_call: TRBD1
cdr3_aa: CASSVEVAGTADTQYF
cdr3_nt: TGTGCCAGCAGCGTAGAAGTTGCAGGGACAGCAGATACGCAGTATTTT

j_call: TRBJ1-2
v_call: TRBV29-1
clone_size: .
d_call: .
cdr3_aa: CSVADGSGYGYTF
cdr3_nt: TGCAGCGTTGCGGATGGATCTGGCTATGGCTACACCTTC

j_call: TRBJ2-1
v_call: TRBV11-1
clone_size: once
d_call: TRBD2
cdr3_aa: CASSLDWASGGKGEQFF
cdr3_nt: TGTGCCAGCAGCTTAGACTGGGCTAGCGGGGGAAAGGGAGAGCAGTTCTTC

j_call: TRBJ2-1
v_call: TRBV4-3
clone_size: once
d_call: TRBD2
cdr3_aa: CASSQARASGNEQFF
cdr3_nt: TGCGCCAGCAGCCAAGCTCGGGCTAGCGGCAATGAGCAGTTCTTC

j_call: TRBJ2-2
v_call: TRBV27
clone_size: .
d_call: TRBD1
cdr3_aa: CASRLGQGNTGELFF
cdr3_nt: TGTGCCAGCAGGTTGGGACAGGGTAACACCGGGGAGCTGTTTTTT

j_call: TRBJ2-1
v_call: TRBV7-7
clone_size: few
d_call: .
cdr3_aa: CASSPSRSYNEQFF
cdr3_nt: TGTGCCAGCAGCCCCAGTCGCTCCTACAATGAGCAGTTCTTC

j_call: TRBJ2-5
v_call: TRBV4-3
clone_size: .
d_call: .
cdr3_aa: CASSQDWEERETQYF
cdr3_nt: TGCGCCAGCAGCCAAGATTGGGAAGAGCGAGAGACCCAGTACTTC

j_call: TRBJ2-7
v_call: TRBV5-6
clone_size: .
d_call: TRBD1
cdr3_aa: CASSLRDRFPYEQYF
cdr3_nt: TGTGCCAGCAGCCTCCGGGACAGGTTCCCCTACGAGCAGTACTTC

j_call: TRBJ2-3
v_call: TRBV11-2
clone_size: .
d_call: TRBD2
cdr3_aa: CASSLWPAGGQVDTQYF
cdr3_nt: TGTGCCAGCAGCTTATGGCCAGCGGGGGGCCAGGTAGATACGCAGTATTTT

j_call: TRBJ2-7
v_call: TRBV7-2
clone_size: few
d_call: TRBD2
cdr3_aa: CASSRGGSYEQYF
cdr3_nt: TGTGCCAGCTCTCGGGGGGGGTCCTACGAGCAGTACTTC

j_call: TRBJ1-6
v_call: TRBV6-5
clone_size: .
d_call: .
cdr3_aa: CASSYLGRNSPLHF
cdr3_nt: TGTGCCAGCAGTTACTTGGGACGGAATTCACCCCTCCACTTT

j_call: TRBJ2-7
v_call: TRBV10-3
clone_size: once
d_call: .
cdr3_aa: CAISDTVEQYF
cdr3_nt: TGTGCCATCAGTGACACGGTGGAGCAGTACTTC

j_call: TRBJ1-1
v_call: TRBV6-6
clone_size: .
d_call: TRBD1
cdr3_aa: CASRLLDRVETEAFF
cdr3_nt: TGTGCCAGCAGGCTTCTCGACAGGGTTGAGACTGAAGCTTTCTTT

j_call: TRBJ2-1
v_call: TRBV2
clone_size: .
d_call: TRBD2
cdr3_aa: CASTISGGSYNEQFF
cdr3_nt: TGTGCCAGCACCATTAGCGGGGGTTCCTACAATGAGCAGTTCTTC

j_call: TRBJ1-1
v_call: TRBV6-5
clone_size: .
d_call: .
cdr3_aa: CASSWTRTNTEAFF
cdr3_nt: TGTGCCAGCAGTTGGACAAGGACGAACACTGAAGCTTTCTTT

j_call: TRBJ2-3
v_call: TRBV19
clone_size: .
d_call: .
cdr3_aa: CASSISRDTQYF
cdr3_nt: TGTGCCAGTAGTATATCCCGAGATACGCAGTATTTT

j_call: TRBJ2-3
v_call: TRBV7-2
clone_size: .
d_call: .
cdr3_aa: CASSSGTSSYTDTQYF
cdr3_nt: TGTGCCAGCAGCTCGGGGACCTCCAGCTACACAGATACGCAGTATTTT

j_call: TRBJ2-3
v_call: TRBV20-1
clone_size: .
d_call: .
cdr3_aa: CSARPDTQYF
cdr3_nt: TGCAGTGCTAGGCCAGATACGCAGTATTTT